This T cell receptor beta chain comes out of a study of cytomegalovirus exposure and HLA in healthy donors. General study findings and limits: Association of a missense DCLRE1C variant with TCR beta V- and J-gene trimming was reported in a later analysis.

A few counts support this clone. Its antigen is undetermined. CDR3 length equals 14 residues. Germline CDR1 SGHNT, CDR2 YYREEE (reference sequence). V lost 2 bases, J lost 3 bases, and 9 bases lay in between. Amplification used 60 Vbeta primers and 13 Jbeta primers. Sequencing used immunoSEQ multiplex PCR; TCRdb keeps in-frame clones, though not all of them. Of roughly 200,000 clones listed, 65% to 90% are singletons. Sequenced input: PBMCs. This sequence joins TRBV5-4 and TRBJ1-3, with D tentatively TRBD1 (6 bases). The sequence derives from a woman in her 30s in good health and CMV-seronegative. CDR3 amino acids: CASSFRGVGNTIYF. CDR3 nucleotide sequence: TGTGCCAGCAGCTTCAGGGGTGTTGGAAACACCATATATTTT.